The clone carrying this T cell receptor beta chain was counted a few times. The antigen remains undetermined. This CDR3 is built from 15 residues. Germline V lookup: CDR1 MNHEY, CDR2 SVGAGI. The V gene lost 0 bases and the J gene lost 0 bases, with 6 bases spanning the gap. Assay used: immunoSEQ multiplex PCR; TCRdb lists only in-frame clones, some missing. The data show nearly 1 million clones, roughly 72% seen once. This specimen comes from a study of shared clonotypes between healthy human individuals. General observations from the study: Only blood was sampled, and tissue TCR repertoires likely differ from blood ones. Sequencing depth was expected to affect clonotype sharing among donors.

The chain combines TRBV6-5 with TRBJ1-3; D is unresolved. The sequence derives from a young man in good health. The sequenced sample consisted of memory CD4+ T cells sorted from blood. The subset was: CD45RA-negative fraction. Here the CDR3 reads CASSYSSASGNTIYF. The CDR3 region has the DNA TGTGCCAGCAGTTACTCTTCGGCCTCTGGAAACACCATATATTTT.